This T cell receptor (beta chain) is from a study of blood T cell repertoires in COVID-19. Study context: Collection of acute and convalescent COVID-19 samples took place in the United States, Italy and Spain. The analysed material was cDNA or gDNA that came from T cells, B-cell-depleted T cells, or PBMCs.

V lost 8 bases to trimming and J lost 10 bases; unmatched junction nucleotides: 6. CDR1 and CDR2 (germline): LNHDA, SQIVND (reference sequence). The CDR3 length is 11 residues. Per the study methods: Estimates of nucleated cell counts were drawn from the amplification of reference gene primers. Sequencing used immunoSEQ multiplex PCR; TCRdb keeps in-frame clones, though not all of them. From that table come the V and J calls and clone size; the DNA was used to work out D and trimming. The sample consists of over 130,000 clones, around nine tenths of them appearing once. The genes are TRBV19 and TRBJ1-1, with 8 positions matching TRBD1. This clonotype was obtained from a human donor in a cohort sampled during active COVID-19. Sequencing used peripheral blood. The CDR3 sequence is CASQGAWGAFF. CDR3 sequence (DNA): TGTGCCAGTCAGGGGGCTTGGGGAGCTTTCTTT.